This T cell receptor (beta chain) was identified during a study of CD8 T cells in Susac syndrome. About this clonotype itself: No antigen is known for it.

Study-wide points: A relatively small number of individuals underwent TCR sequencing and HLA analysis.

CDR1 is LGHNA and CDR2 is YNFKEQ in the germline V gene. The ends lost 0 bases at V and 6 bases at J; junction bases unmatched: 7. The CDR3 runs 16 residues. The T cells that were sequenced for TCR beta were CD8+ and CD4+ cells from blood. TEMRA cells were FACS-enriched and CD8+ and CD4+ T cells negatively isolated. Random hexamers were used to reverse transcribe roughly 0.5 to 1 ug of RNA. Using its own MiXCR run on the immunoSEQ multiplex PCR reads, TCRdb lists one record per CDR3 protein. Here the sample spans about 130,000 distinct CDR3 sequences, around 91% being singletons. Sequenced input: CD8+ T cells from PBMCs. The rearrangement joins TRBV4-2 to TRBJ2-2; 7 bases match TRBD2. The clonotype was recovered from a human donor with multiple sclerosis. The CDR3 spells CASSQEREKEAGELFF. The CDR3 nucleotides read TGTGCCAGCAGCCAAGAGCGGGAGAAGGAGGCCGGGGAGCTGTTTTTT.